This T cell receptor beta chain was recorded in a study of cytomegalovirus exposure and HLA in healthy donors. Trimming cost V 0 bases and J 12 bases, with 13 bases left between them. CDR1 SGDLS and CDR2 YYNGEE come from the germline V gene. The CDR3 loop spans 13 amino acids. A multiplex PCR was run with 60 Vbeta primers and 13 Jbeta primers. Libraries were prepared by immunoSEQ multiplex PCR; TCRdb keeps only in-frame clonotypes and omits some of them. The data show under 110,000 clones, 60% to 80% seen once. The chain is built from TRBV9 and TRBJ2-1; D may be TRBD1 (6 bases). The receptor was derived from a boy aged 5 to 17 in good health and CMV-seronegative. Sequencing input: PBMCs. The chain's CDR3 is CASSVGGPGGQFF. The CDR3 DNA follows: TGTGCCAGCAGCGTAGGGGGGCCTGGGGGGCAGTTCTTC.